This TCR beta chain was sequenced in a study of shared clonotypes between healthy human individuals. Notes on the study in general: Memory subsets generally showed lower estimated richness than naive subsets. The donor pool, a small one, limited the genetic and exposure-history diversity represented.

CDR1 SQVTM and CDR2 ANQGSEA come from the germline V gene. V shed 3 bases and J 4 bases; nucleotides not matched to a gene: 5. The length of the CDR3 is 14 residues. CD8 cells regarded as naive lacked CD45RO, were positively chosen for CCR7, and omitted terminally differentiated effector memory CD45RA+ cells. The repertoire was sequenced with immunoSEQ multiplex PCR; TCRdb's copy has only in-frame clones and lacks some. Of 500,000 to 700,000 clones listed, roughly 95% are singletons. As for this clone: Its specificity is not known.

The TCR comes from a woman aged 25-40 years in good health. The chain recombines TRBV29-1 with TRBJ2-1; 8 nucleotides align to TRBD2. Material: naive CD8+ T cells sorted from blood. The CDR3 bases are TGCAGCGTTGATGTTGCGGGAGGTTACAATGAGCAGTTCTTC. It yields the protein CSVDVAGGYNEQFF.